Below are 30 T cell receptor beta chains sequenced from a single sample in a study of CD8 T cells in Susac syndrome. Reverse transcription used roughly 0.45 to 1 ug RNA and random hexamers. TCRdb reprocessed the immunoSEQ multiplex PCR reads with MiXCR, giving one entry per CDR3 protein. Of about 140,000 distinct CDR3 sequences listed, 95% are singletons. The sequenced material came from CD8+ T cells from PBMCs. These receptors all stem from a human donor with Susac syndrome.

This chain joins TRBV7-8 and TRBJ2-1; 13 bases are a match to TRBD2. V shed 8 bases, J shed 3 bases, and the junction held 4 bases outside the gene matches. The V gene's germline CDR1 is SGHVS and CDR2 FQNEAQ. This CDR3 is 15 amino acids long. CDR3 amino acids: CASGLAGAGYNEQFF. Here the CDR3 DNA reads TGTGCCAGCGGACTAGCGGGAGCGGGCTACAATGAGCAGTTCTTC.

The chain recombines TRBV28 with TRBJ2-7; perhaps TRBD2 as D (5 bases). Trimming removed 2 bases from V and 6 bases from J, with 17 bases in between. Germline assignment: CDR1 MDHEN and CDR2 SYDVKM. This CDR3 spans 15 amino acids. CDR3 sequence reads: CASSLRQPGMAEQYF. For the CDR3, the DNA is TGTGCCAGCAGTTTACGTCAACCGGGAATGGCCGAGCAGTACTTC.

The chain recombines TRBV3-1 with TRBJ2-1, with 8 bases that match TRBD2. The CDR3 is 17 amino acids. CDR1 and CDR2 (germline): LGHDT, YNNKEL (reference sequence). After removal of 1 base from V and 3 bases from J, the junction contained 8 bases not matched to a gene. The CDR3 DNA reads as TGTGCCAGCAGCCAAGGCTTAGGACTAGCAGTCTACAATGAGCAGTTCTTC. Protein: CASSQGLGLAVYNEQFF.

V usage is TRBV19 and J usage is TRBJ2-1, with D unresolved. The CDR3 length is 12 residues. Trimming cost V 6 bases and J 5 bases, with 8 bases left between them. The V gene's germline CDR1 is LNHDA and CDR2 SQIVND (reference sequence). This CDR3 is CASSTHNNEQFF. The CDR3 nucleotides read TGTGCCAGTAGCACCCACAACAATGAGCAGTTCTTC.

In DNA form, the CDR3 reads TGTGCCAGCAGACACCGGGACAGCGAGGCCTACGAGCAGTACTTC. Its protein is CASRHRDSEAYEQYF. J is TRBJ2-7 and V is TRBV5-4, with 7 positions matching TRBD1. V dropped 5 bases and J dropped 2; count of bases not matched to a gene: 10. The CDR3 length is 15 residues. Germline assignment: CDR1 SGHNT and CDR2 YYREEE (reference sequence).

This clonotype was counted once. The genes are TRBV15 and TRBJ2-7; D may be TRBD1 (6 bases). The V end lost 3 bases, the J end lost 2 bases, and 14 bases lay between the germline ends. CDR3 length: 15 amino acids. Germline values: CDR1 LNHNV, CDR2 YYDKDF (reference sequence). CDR3 bases: TGTGCCACCAGCAGCACTCCAGGGGCCCCCTACGAGCAGTACTTC. It yields the protein CATSSTPGAPYEQYF.

This chain joins TRBV9 and TRBJ2-4; D assignment may be TRBD1 or TRBD2 (6 bases each). CDR1 SGDLS and CDR2 YYNGEE come from the germline V gene. This CDR3 contains 13 residues. The ends were cut back, 7 bases at V and 9 bases at J, with 17 bases in the middle. Written as DNA, the CDR3 is TGTGCCAGCGAGAGGGGGGAGGAGGGCATTCAGTACTTC. Encoded protein: CASERGEEGIQYF.

The CDR3 sequence: CASSPSAVDTQYF. The CDR3 DNA reads as TGTGCCAGCAGCCCCTCGGCTGTTGATACGCAGTATTTT. The gene calls are TRBV14 and TRBJ2-3; no definite D call. Trimming took 4 bases from V and 6 from J, leaving 11 bases between them. Germline V gives CDR1 SGHDN, CDR2 FVKESK. The CDR3 sequence is 13 residues long.

V is TRBV30 and J is TRBJ1-1; D gene ambiguous. With 5 bases removed from V and 0 bases from J, the gap between germline ends came to 22 bases. Looked up from germline, CDR1 is GTSNPN and CDR2 is SVGIG (reference sequence). This CDR3 contains 17 residues. CDR3 nucleotides: TGTGCCTGGGGCGGTGGGATAACAGAGACGATGAACACTGAAGCTTTCTTT. As protein: CAWGGGITETMNTEAFF.

This chain connects TRBV25-1 to TRBJ2-5, with 7 positions matching TRBD2. The V segment lost 5 bases and the J segment 0 bases; nucleotides outside the gene matches: 12. This CDR3 is 17 amino acids long. The germline CDR1 and CDR2 sequences are MGHDK and SYGVNS. Here the CDR3 DNA reads TGTGCCAGCAGTCGTAGAGGACTAGAAGAGTACCAAGAGACCCAGTACTTC. This encodes CASSRRGLEEYQETQYF.

J is TRBJ2-7 and V is TRBV27; TRBD1 might be the D (5 bases). This CDR3 is built from 13 residues. Between the trimmed V and J ends, which lost 2 bases and 6 bases, there was a span of 11 bases. Germline CDR1 is MNHEY and CDR2 is SMNVEV (reference sequence). The CDR3 region is CASSLQPGIEQYF. CDR3 DNA sequence: TGTGCCAGCAGTTTACAACCAGGGATCGAGCAGTACTTC.

The V call is TRBV24-1, the J call TRBJ1-4, with TRBD1 matching over 7 bases. J gave up 8 bases and V 7 bases, and 6 bases lay outside the gene matches. Germline V CDR1 and CDR2: KGHDR, SFDVKD. The CDR3 totals 13 residues. CDR3 coding DNA: TGTGCCACCAGGCGACAGGGTTTCGAAAAACTGTTTTTT. Translated, it gives CATRRQGFEKLFF.

This clonotype has just one count. V usage is TRBV5-1 and J usage is TRBJ1-1, with 8 positions matching TRBD1. Germline CDR1 is SGHRS and CDR2 is YFSETQ. The junction had 4 bases not matched to a gene; V was cut back by 4 bases and J by 2 bases. CDR3 length: 14 residues. In DNA, the CDR3 is TGCGCCAGCAGCCCGGGACAGGACAACACTGAAGCTTTCTTT. This translates into CASSPGQDNTEAFF.

V usage is TRBV5-6 and J usage is TRBJ2-7; D is possibly TRBD1 (5 bases). Looked up from germline, CDR1 is SGHDT and CDR2 is YYEEEE. The V end lost 2 bases, the J end lost 6 bases, and 15 bases lay between the germline ends. There are 14 residues in the CDR3. CDR3 DNA: TGTGCCAGCAGCTTAGACAGTCAAGGTCCCGAGCAGTACTTC. This translates into CASSLDSQGPEQYF.

This clonotype was seen just once. The J gene is TRBJ2-4, the V gene TRBV7-3, with 8 bases aligning to TRBD1. Unmatched junction bases numbered 5, after V lost 2 bases and J lost 8 bases. The CDR3 has 14 amino acids. Germline CDR1 reads SGHTA; CDR2 reads FQGTGA. DNA for the CDR3: TGTGCCAGCAGCTTAGGGCAGGGGGCAGACATTCAGTACTTC. Residues: CASSLGQGADIQYF.

This clonotype came up a few times. The CDR3 DNA is TGCAGCGTTGAAGAGACTAGCGGAAACACCGGGGAGCTGTTTTTT. This gives the protein CSVEETSGNTGELFF. The chain recombines TRBV29-1 with TRBJ2-2; the match to TRBD2 covers 9 bases. Germline loops: CDR1 SQVTM, CDR2 ANQGSEA. V gave up 0 bases and J gave up 2 bases; unmatched junction bases: 1. This CDR3 is 15 amino acids long.

The chain combines TRBV7-6 with TRBJ2-3; 8 positions agree with TRBD2. The CDR3 loop spans 15 amino acids. Germline V gives CDR1 SGHVS, CDR2 FNYEAQ. The ends lost 7 bases at V and 2 bases at J; junction bases unmatched: 8. The CDR3 is CASTLAGLPTDTQYF. DNA for the CDR3: TGTGCCAGCACGCTAGCGGGTTTGCCCACAGATACGCAGTATTTT. The whole variable domain, remainder taken from reference TRBV7-6 and TRBJ2-3, is GAGVSQSPRYKVTKRGQDVALRCDPISGHVSLYWYRQALGQGPEFLTYFNYEAQQDKSGLPNDRFSAERPEGSISTLTIQRTEQRDSAMYRCASTLAGLPTDTQYFGPGTRLTVL.

This sequence joins TRBV28 and TRBJ2-1; TRBD2 is a possible D gene (6 bases). This CDR3 has 14 residues. The germline V and J ends were trimmed by 4 bases and 6 bases, with 13 bases remaining between them. Germline CDR1 reads MDHEN; CDR2 reads SYDVKM. The CDR3 coding sequence is TGTGCCAGCAGTTCCCGACCAGCGGGCAATGAGCAGTTCTTC. It is translated as CASSSRPAGNEQFF.

The chain links TRBV29-1 to TRBJ2-7; weak D call: TRBD2 (6 bases). Trimming left V 0 bases short and J 0 bases short, with 12 bases between. The CDR3 length is 15 residues. The germline V gene has CDR1 SQVTM and CDR2 ANQGSEA. For the CDR3, the DNA is TGCAGCGTTGAAGATAGTGGGGGGACCTCCTACGAGCAGTACTTC. This codes for CSVEDSGGTSYEQYF.

The chain recombines TRBV29-1 with TRBJ2-7; tentative D call: TRBD2 (6 bases). V lost 6 bases, J lost 7 bases, and 22 bases lay in between. The CDR3 loop spans 14 amino acids. Germline CDR1 reads SQVTM; CDR2 reads ANQGSEA. In DNA form, the CDR3 reads TGCAGCGTCGCCGGGAGCGAATCCGTGGTTGAGCAGTACTTC. Amino acid sequence: CSVAGSESVVEQYF.

V gene TRBV30 combines with J gene TRBJ2-3, with a tentative D call TRBD2 (6 bases). The germline V gene encodes CDR1 GTSNPN and CDR2 SVGIG (reference sequence). The CDR3 contains 13 residues. Trimming stripped 5 bases from V and 2 bases from J, with 11 bases between. The CDR3 DNA is TGTGCCTGGGAACCGGGAGACACAGATACGCAGTATTTT. Residues: CAWEPGDTDTQYF.

This chain connects TRBV30 to TRBJ2-5; D unclear. The CDR3 extends over 12 amino acids. Trimming cost V 3 bases and J 5 bases, with 10 bases left between them. Germline V CDR1 and CDR2: GTSNPN, SVGIG (reference sequence). Here the CDR3 DNA reads TGTGCCTGGAGCCCTGGGTGGGAGACCCAGTACTTC. It specifies CAWSPGWETQYF.

This clonotype is a singleton in its sample. The rearrangement joins TRBV30 to TRBJ1-1, with D tentatively TRBD1 (5 bases). Germline V gene sequence: CDR1 GTSNPN, CDR2 SVGIG (reference sequence). Trimming took 2 bases from V and 1 from J, leaving 8 bases between them. The CDR3 runs 13 residues. The CDR3 sequence: CAWSYRRNTEAFF. CDR3 nucleotide sequence: TGTGCCTGGAGTTACAGGAGGAACACTGAAGCTTTCTTT.

The CDR3: CASRVTGGNTEAFF. CDR3 nucleotide sequence: TGTGCCAGCAGGGTGACAGGGGGGAACACTGAAGCTTTCTTT. The chain recombines TRBV27 with TRBJ1-1; 9 bases align to TRBD1. Germline values: CDR1 MNHEY, CDR2 SMNVEV (reference sequence). The CDR3 has 14 amino acids. The V gene end was trimmed by 6 bases and the J gene end by 1 base; junction bases not matched to a gene: 3.

The V gene is TRBV7-9, the J gene TRBJ1-1; D perhaps matches TRBD1 (5 bases). This CDR3 comprises 16 residues. V shed 1 base and J shed 3 bases, with 15 bases lying between them. The germline gives CDR1 SEHNR, CDR2 FQNEAQ (reference sequence). This CDR3 is CASSLGGAKPDTEAFF. CDR3 in DNA: TGTGCCAGCAGCTTAGGAGGGGCCAAACCGGACACTGAAGCTTTCTTT.

V gene TRBV5-6 combines with J gene TRBJ2-3; D not certain. The CDR3 contains 13 residues. Between the trimmed V and J ends, which lost 0 bases and 4 bases, there was a span of 6 bases. Germline CDR1 is SGHDT and CDR2 is YYEEEE. Here the CDR3 reads CASSLAASDTQYF. DNA for the CDR3: TGTGCCAGCAGCTTGGCTGCGTCAGATACGCAGTATTTT.

J is TRBJ2-5 and V is TRBV5-6; D gene unclear. Per germline, CDR1 SGHDT and CDR2 YYEEEE. The length of the CDR3 is 14 residues. Trimming took 0 bases from V and 7 from J, leaving 13 bases between them. Here the CDR3 reads CASSLGSFWVTQYF. For the CDR3, the DNA is TGTGCCAGCAGCTTGGGAAGCTTCTGGGTGACCCAGTACTTC.

The chain joins TRBV3-1 to TRBJ1-1; D remains unclear. Germline V gene sequence: CDR1 LGHDT, CDR2 YNNKEL (reference sequence). The CDR3 totals 15 residues. Trimming stripped 4 bases from V and 0 bases from J, with 12 bases between. The DNA for the CDR3 is TGTGCCAGCAGCCCCCTGGGAGTGATGAACACTGAAGCTTTCTTT. Amino acids: CASSPLGVMNTEAFF.

The chain employs TRBV27 and TRBJ2-7; tentatively, D is TRBD2 (6 bases). CDR3 length: 12 amino acids. Germline assignment: CDR1 MNHEY and CDR2 SMNVEV (reference sequence). V was pared by 5 bases and J by 5 bases, with 10 bases between. CDR3 sequence reads: CASSPEGNEQYF. The CDR3 DNA sequence: TGTGCCAGCAGTCCGGAGGGCAACGAGCAGTACTTC.

On this clonotype itself: Given the absence of the conserved phenylalanine or tryptophan at the CDR3 end, a read error is likely. This chain uses TRBV29-1 with TRBJ1-2; D perhaps matches TRBD1 (6 bases). The germline V gene has CDR1 SQVTM and CDR2 ANQGSEA. Trimming cost V 7 bases and J 6 bases, with 15 bases left between them. CDR3 length equals 12 residues. CDR3 amino acids: CSAPGEGDGYTL. CDR3 coding DNA: TGCAGCGCCCCCGGGGAGGGGGATGGCTACACCCTC.